This entry describes one T cell receptor (beta chain). This clonotype occurred many times. The antigen it recognizes is unknown. There are no base qualities to consult, and no much larger clone falls within one base. This entry belongs to a study of regulatory T cells in long-lasting Graves disease (dated by TCRdb to the early 2020s). Broadly, across the study: In the newly diagnosed Graves' disease group, patients had been taking antithyroid drugs for less than 3 months. Persistent Graves' disease patients were compared with newly diagnosed Graves' disease patients by peripheral blood TCR sequencing and RNA sequencing. The study was conducted in China and was registered as a clinical trial. A total of around 35 samples were covered by TCR sequencing, comprising approximately 13 persistent and around 20 newly diagnosed Graves' disease patients.

Library method: multiplex PCR. The run used an Illumina HiSeq 4000. iRepertoire HTBI primers and Arm-PCR amplification of CDR3 regions were used to construct TCR beta libraries. Gel purification was performed on PCR products prior to sequencing. The published analysis was carried out like this. Gene usage analysis of CDR3 amino acid clonotypes used the approximately 62 TRBV and about 13 TRBJ segments found across samples. Filtered high-quality paired reads were merged into contigs using COPE and FqMerger. Contigs were aligned with BLAST to IMGT TRBV, TRBD and TRBJ reference genes, and CDR3 was defined per IMGT. Highly expanded clones were defined as clonotypes with a frequency above 0.1%. Shannon entropy was used to measure repertoire diversity, and the Gini coefficient was used to measure V-J evenness. A clonotype found in more than one individual was treated as public. In-frame beta chains were kept once TCRdb had trimmed the public reads at Q25 with fastp and called clones with MiXCR. Rows are unified per CDR3 protein, each entry keeping the most common DNA and genes. The V and J calls and clone size come from TCRdb's table, not from the authors' own analysis. The sample table records over 200,000 distinct CDR3 sequences; under 20% of these occur just once. Of the sample, 12% to 15% is held by the ten largest clones.

What this sample's time point label stands for: newly diagnosed GD, antithyroid drugs for less than 3 months. For both TCR sequencing and RNA sequencing, RNA was extracted from PBMCs in TRIzol. The diagnosis of Graves' disease followed American Thyroid Association guidelines. Recruitment of patients was carried out at an endocrinology department in Xi'an, China. Each patient gave around 9 milliliters of peripheral blood, collected in an EDTA anticoagulant tube. Ficoll Paque Plus density gradient separation was used to isolate PBMCs, and no further T cell sorting was performed. An Agilent 2100 Bioanalyzer and agarose gel were used to check RNA quality, while a NanoDrop 2000 measured RNA concentration. The research as a whole found: More public clonotypes were shared among persistent patients (approximately 3,000) than among newly diagnosed patients (more than 900). Compared with newly diagnosed patients, patients with persistent Graves' disease had lower TCR Shannon entropy and fewer highly expanded clones, which suggests clonal expansion. TRBV28, TRBJ1-2 and TRBJ2-5 were preferentially used in persistent disease, while TRBV20-1 and TRBJ2-1 were favored in newly diagnosed disease. Sequencing and analysis were restricted to the TCR beta chain. The authors acknowledged the small sample size as a limitation that may reduce accuracy. Only peripheral blood was studied, because thyroid tissue, the primary lesion, was inaccessible.

CDR1 and CDR2 are read off the germline V gene as SGHNT and YENEEA. Trimming takes 1 base from V and 6 bases from J, and the germline ends sit 10 bases apart. Measured from the cysteine to the phenylalanine, the CDR3 is 13 residues long. Just the 39-base CDR3 DNA is kept, in frame starting at base 1. This same sample was also taken into another study, of T cells in Graves' hyperthyroidism and ophthalmopathy. That second publication adds: Stable Graves' hyperthyroidism was defined as the absence of progression to ophthalmopathy over 18 months of follow-up. Hyperthyroidism patients were newly diagnosed, with disease duration under 2 months, and aged 18 to 65 years. Exclusion was applied to patients with uncontrolled infections, other autoimmune diseases, pregnancy or lactation. Clinical symptoms, serum thyroxine and TRAb, thyroid ultrasound, and orbital computed tomography formed the basis for the diagnoses. The TCR CDR3 was subjected to a first round of RT-PCR using the HTBI primer set and the Qiagen OneStep RT-PCR kit. Blood samples also contained most of the expanded thyroid clonotypes (frequency above 0.001), which suggests that blood repertoires may reflect thyroid immune responses. A model built on a 13 V-J signature distinguished ophthalmopathy from stable hyperthyroidism, reaching roughly 88% sensitivity and around 81% specificity in cross-validation and 80%/75% in testing. In validation, the model predicted progression to ophthalmopathy with roughly 70% sensitivity and approximately 74% specificity, a median of 6.5 months before onset. A discovery cohort of roughly 100 patients, roughly 45 with Graves' ophthalmopathy and more than 55 with stable Graves' hyperthyroidism, was used to find distinguishing TCR V-J signatures. Prospective prediction of ophthalmopathy was tested in an independent validation cohort of 18 to 20 hyperthyroidism patients and some 17 patients who later progressed to ophthalmopathy. The 90 to 100 discovery patients were randomly divided into training and test sets at a 7:3 ratio. The study also compared thyroid tissue and blood T-cell repertoires from several Graves' hyperthyroidism patients. Following sampling, methimazole starting at 30 mg daily was given to hyperthyroidism patients, and high-dose intravenous methylprednisolone was given to ophthalmopathy patients. A second multiplex PCR round built the libraries, followed by size selection and purification. Sequencing of the libraries was done on an Illumina HiSeq2000 using paired-end 100 bp reads. SOAPnuke was used to process the raw data, throwing out any read that contained adapters or uncalled bases, had a mean Phred below 15, or lacked an exact constant-primer or identifier match. High-quality paired reads were merged using COPE v1.2.5, and each unique nucleotide sequence was defined as a clonotype. Clonotypes were aligned to IMGT TRBV, TRBD and TRBJ reference segments using MiTCR v1.1. Analysis was restricted to V-J combinations with a frequency above 0.0001, which covered roughly 99% of repertoires. A TCS score was defined as the ratio between F50 (clonal expansion) and ExV (chaos), using BLOSUM62-based TCRdist between CDR3 peptides within each V-J. Welch's t-statistics and random forest reduced 500 to 550 V-J features to 13, which were used in a naive Bayes classifier (R e1071). No statistical method was used to set the sample size in advance, and investigators knew the group allocation. The paper reports TCR Vbeta CDR3 sequencing of some 140 peripheral blood samples: under 45 ophthalmopathy, fewer than 80 hyperthyroidism and 17 progressor patients.

Sequenced here: peripheral blood mononuclear cells (PBMCs), sampled at new diagnosis, from a patient treated with antithyroid drugs. The TCR originated in a woman between 25 and 40 years old with Graves disease. Donor details come from another sample of the same person, matched by shared clones. The sequence joins TRBV11-3 to TRBJ2-7, with the D gene uncertain. The CDR3 sequence is CASSLVSGVEQYF. The DNA is as follows: TGTGCCAGCAGCTTAGTGTCTGGGGTCGAGCAGTACTTC.